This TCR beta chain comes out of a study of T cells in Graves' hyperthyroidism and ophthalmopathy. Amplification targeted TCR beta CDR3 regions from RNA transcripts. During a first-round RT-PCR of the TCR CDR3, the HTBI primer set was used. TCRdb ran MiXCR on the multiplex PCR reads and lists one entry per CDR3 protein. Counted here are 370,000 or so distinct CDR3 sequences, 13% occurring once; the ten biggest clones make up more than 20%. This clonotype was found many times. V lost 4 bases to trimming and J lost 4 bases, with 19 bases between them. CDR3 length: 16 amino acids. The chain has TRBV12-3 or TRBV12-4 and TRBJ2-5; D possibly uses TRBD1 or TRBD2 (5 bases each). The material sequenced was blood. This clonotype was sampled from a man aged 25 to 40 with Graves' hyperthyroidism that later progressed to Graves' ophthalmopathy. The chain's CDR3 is CASSYIVGAGVETQYF. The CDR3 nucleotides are TGTGCCAGCAGTTACATTGTTGGGGCCGGGGTAGAGACCCAGTACTTC.